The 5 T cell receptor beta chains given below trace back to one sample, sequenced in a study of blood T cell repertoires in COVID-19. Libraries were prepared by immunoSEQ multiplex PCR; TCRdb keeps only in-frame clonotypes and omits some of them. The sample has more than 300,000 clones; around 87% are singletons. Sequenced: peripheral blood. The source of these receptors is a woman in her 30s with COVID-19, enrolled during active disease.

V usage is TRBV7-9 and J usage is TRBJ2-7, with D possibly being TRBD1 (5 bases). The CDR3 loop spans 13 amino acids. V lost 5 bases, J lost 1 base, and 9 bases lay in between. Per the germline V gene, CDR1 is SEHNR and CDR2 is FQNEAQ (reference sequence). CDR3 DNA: TGTGCCAGCAGCCTTTGGACATCCTACGAGCAGTACTTC. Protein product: CASSLWTSYEQYF.

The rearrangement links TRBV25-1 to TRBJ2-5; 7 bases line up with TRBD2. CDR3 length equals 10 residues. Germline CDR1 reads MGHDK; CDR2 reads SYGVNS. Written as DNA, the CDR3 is TGTGGGACTAGAGGGGAGACCCAGTACTTC. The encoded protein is CGTRGETQYF.

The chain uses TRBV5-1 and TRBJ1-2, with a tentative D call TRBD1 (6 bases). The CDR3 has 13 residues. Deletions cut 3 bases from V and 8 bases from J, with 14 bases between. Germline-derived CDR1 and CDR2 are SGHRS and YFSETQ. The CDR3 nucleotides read TGCGCCAGCAGCTCCGCAGGGGTCAGCGGCTACACCTTC. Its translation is CASSSAGVSGYTF.

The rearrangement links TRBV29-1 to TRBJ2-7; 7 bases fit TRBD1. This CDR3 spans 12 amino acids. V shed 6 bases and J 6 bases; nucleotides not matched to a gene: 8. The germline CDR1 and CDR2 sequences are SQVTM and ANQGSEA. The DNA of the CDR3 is TGCAGCGTGGGACAGCATCAGCTCGAGCAGTACTTC. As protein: CSVGQHQLEQYF.

CDR3 sequence reads: CASSPLARGETQYF. The CDR3 DNA is TGTGCCAGCAGTCCGCTAGCCCGCGGAGAGACCCAGTACTTC. The genes are TRBV27 and TRBJ2-5, with D possibly TRBD2 on 5 matching bases. Germline CDR1 MNHEY, CDR2 SMNVEV (reference sequence). V was shortened by 5 bases and J by 4 bases, with 14 bases between the two germline ends. CDR3 length: 14 amino acids.